A selection of T cell receptor beta chains follows, all from one sample in a study of CD8+CD57+ T cells in acquired aplastic anemia. TCRdb reanalysed the reads using MiXCR and keeps one entry per CDR3 protein. In the table there are around 140,000 distinct CDR3 sequences, more than 35% of which are singletons. Sequencing used sorted CD4+, CD8+, or CD8+CD57+ T cells (not recorded which) from PBMCs. Receptors originate from a human donor in good health, serving as a control. The CDR3 runs from the conserved cysteine through the conserved F or W. D genes are given only for firm matches. Part of the rows lack a size; the others show once, few, many or a class for expanded clones.

abundance | j_gene | d_gene | v_gene | CDR3aa | CDR3nt
once | TRBJ1-2 | TRBD1 | TRBV20-1 | CSARTRDRENYGYTF | TGCAGTGCTAGGACTAGGGACAGGGAAAACTATGGCTACACCTTC
. | TRBJ2-1 | . | TRBV11-2 | CASSTSSGGNEQFF | TGTGCCAGCAGCACTTCCTCTGGAGGGAACGAGCAGTTCTTC
many | TRBJ1-2 | . | TRBV5-1 | CASSLVGWTNGYTF | TGCGCCAGCAGCTTAGTAGGCTGGACAAATGGCTACACCTTC
many | TRBJ1-1 | . | TRBV7-9 | CASSLEGGTEAFF | TGTGCCAGCAGCTTAGAAGGGGGCACTGAAGCTTTCTTT
many | TRBJ1-6 | TRBD1 | TRBV13 | CASSLGTGNSPLHF | TGTGCCAGCAGCCTGGGGACAGGGAATTCACCCCTCCACTTT
. | TRBJ2-2 | . | TRBV5-1 | CASSLEGRFAGELFF | TGCGCCAGCAGCTTGGAAGGGAGGTTCGCCGGGGAGCTGTTTTTT
many | TRBJ1-3 | . | TRBV12-3/TRBV12-4 | CASFVGNTGNTIYF | TGTGCCAGCTTTGTCGGGAATACTGGAAACACCATATATTTT
once | TRBJ2-5 | . | TRBV29-1 | CSVEDRPGVDETQYF | TGCAGCGTTGAAGATCGGCCAGGGGTTGACGAGACCCAGTACTTC
. | TRBJ1-4 | . | TRBV5-1 | CASSSLAGSNEKLFF | TGCGCCAGCAGCTCCCTCGCAGGGTCAAATGAAAAACTGTTTTTT
. | TRBJ1-4 | . | TRBV5-1 | CASSLSGANEKLFF | TGCGCCAGCAGCTTGTCAGGGGCTAATGAAAAACTGTTTTTT
many | TRBJ1-4 | . | TRBV7-2 | CASSLALREKLFF | TGTGCCAGCAGTCTAGCCTTACGTGAAAAACTGTTTTTT
many | TRBJ1-1 | . | TRBV29-1 | CSGYTDIAFF | TGCAGCGGGTACACGGATATAGCTTTCTTT
once | TRBJ1-5 | . | TRBV6-5 | CASSYTDRYSNQPQHF | TGTGCCAGCAGTTACACGGACAGATATAGCAATCAGCCCCAGCATTTT
many | TRBJ1-2 | TRBD1 | TRBV7-2 | CASSLGTDYGYTF | TGTGCCAGCAGCTTGGGGACAGACTATGGCTACACCTTC
many | TRBJ1-3 | . | TRBV20-1 | CSARQGGGNTIYF | TGCAGTGCTAGACAGGGAGGCGGGAACACCATATATTTT
. | TRBJ2-7 | TRBD1 | TRBV4-1 | CASRLGQGSSYEQYF | TGCGCCAGCAGACTAGGACAGGGAAGCTCCTACGAGCAGTACTTC
. | TRBJ1-1 | . | TRBV2 | CASSDGSGGRTEAFF | TGTGCCAGCAGTGACGGGTCGGGGGGACGGACTGAAGCTTTCTTT
many | TRBJ2-5 | TRBD2 | TRBV5-1 | CASSISGQETQYF | TGCGCCAGCAGCATTAGCGGGCAAGAGACCCAGTACTTC
. | TRBJ2-1 | . | TRBV9 | CASSVGVGHNEQFF | TGTGCCAGCAGCGTAGGGGTAGGGCACAATGAGCAGTTCTTC
. | TRBJ1-5 | . | TRBV7-2 | CASSLALDIYSNQPQHF | TGTGCCAGCAGCTTAGCCCTGGACATCTATAGCAATCAGCCCCAGCATTTT
many | TRBJ1-1 | TRBD1 | TRBV7-9 | CASSATTGVTEAFF | TGTGCCAGCAGCGCGACAACAGGGGTTACTGAAGCTTTCTTT
. | TRBJ1-3 | . | TRBV18 | CASSPAGGLKRGNTIYF | TGTGCCAGCTCACCGGCTGGGGGCCTAAAGAGGGGAAACACCATATATTTT
many | TRBJ1-3 | . | TRBV5-5 | CASSADPAGNTIYF | TGTGCCAGCAGCGCCGACCCAGCAGGAAACACCATATATTTT
once | TRBJ1-4 | . | TRBV2 | CASSEGRGRGEKLFF | TGTGCCAGCAGTGAAGGTCGGGGTAGAGGTGAAAAACTGTTTTTT
many | TRBJ2-1 | TRBD1 | TRBV12-3/TRBV12-4 | CASSRQGDYYNEQFF | TGTGCCAGCAGCAGACAGGGAGACTATTACAATGAGCAGTTCTTC
. | TRBJ1-1 | . | TRBV25-1 | CATRRVNTEAFF | TGTGCCACCAGACGGGTGAACACTGAAGCTTTCTTT
many | TRBJ2-1 | . | TRBV19 | CASRGQVPSREQFF | TGTGCCAGTAGGGGGCAAGTCCCTTCCCGTGAGCAGTTCTTC
many | TRBJ2-2 | TRBD1 | TRBV12-3/TRBV12-4 | CASTWDRDSGELFF | TGTGCCAGCACCTGGGACCGGGACAGCGGGGAGCTGTTTTTT
. | TRBJ2-7 | . | TRBV30 | CAWSERGSGRNYEQYF | TGTGCCTGGAGTGAGAGGGGCTCTGGTCGAAACTACGAGCAGTACTTC
many | TRBJ2-3 | . | TRBV5-1 | CASSQRPQGLAGDTQYF | TGCGCCAGCAGCCAACGCCCACAGGGGCTAGCGGGAGATACGCAGTATTTT
many | TRBJ2-7 | . | TRBV2 | CASSSEGGSYEQYF | TGTGCCAGCAGTTCGGAGGGCGGCTCCTACGAGCAGTACTTC
many | TRBJ1-6 | . | TRBV11-2 | CASSSGPSNSPLHF | TGTGCCAGCAGCTCGGGGCCCTCAAATTCACCCCTCCACTTT
many | TRBJ1-1 | TRBD1 | TRBV10-1 | CASSPGQGLTEAFF | TGCGCCAGCAGCCCAGGACAGGGCCTCACTGAAGCTTTCTTT
few | TRBJ1-1 | TRBD1 | TRBV2 | CASSPGQASGAFF | TGTGCCAGCAGCCCGGGACAGGCCTCCGGGGCTTTCTTT
. | TRBJ1-6 | . | TRBV19 | CASSTPHF | TGTGCCAGTAGTACCCCACACTTT
. | TRBJ1-5 | TRBD1 | TRBV10-3 | CAIASTGIGSNQPQHF | TGTGCCATCGCCTCGACAGGGATTGGTAGCAATCAGCCCCAGCATTTT
. | TRBJ2-5 | TRBD2 | TRBV7-2 | CASSFSGGSETQYF | TGTGCCAGCAGCTTCAGCGGGGGGAGCGAGACCCAGTACTTC
. | TRBJ2-1 | . | TRBV7-4 | CASSSGATNEQFF | TGTGCCAGCAGCTCAGGGGCAACTAATGAGCAGTTCTTC
many | TRBJ1-2 | TRBD1 | TRBV5-8 | CASSPGQGLSYGYTF | TGTGCCAGCAGCCCGGGACAGGGGCTCAGCTATGGCTACACCTTC
. | TRBJ1-1 | TRBD1 | TRBV9 | CASSVTGGNTEAFF | TGTGCCAGCAGCGTAACAGGGGGGAACACTGAAGCTTTCTTT
many | TRBJ2-6 | TRBD2 | TRBV10-3 | CAISDGGSAGANVLTF | TGTGCCATCAGTGATGGCGGGAGCGCTGGGGCCAACGTCCTGACTTTC
many | TRBJ2-7 | TRBD1 | TRBV6-1 | CASRLMDRHEQYF | TGTGCCAGCAGACTAATGGACAGGCACGAGCAGTACTTC
. | TRBJ2-1 | TRBD2 | TRBV6-4 | CASSDSLGLASNEQFF | TGTGCCAGCAGTGACTCGCTCGGACTAGCGAGTAATGAGCAGTTCTTC
many | TRBJ2-5 | . | TRBV3-1 | CASSQDGSRETQYF | TGTGCCAGCAGCCAAGACGGAAGCAGAGAGACCCAGTACTTC
many | TRBJ1-1 | . | TRBV27 | CASSFDRKAEAFF | TGTGCCAGCAGCTTTGATCGGAAGGCTGAAGCTTTCTTT
many | TRBJ2-7 | . | TRBV11-2 | CASSLDGGAAEQYF | TGTGCCAGCAGCTTAGACGGAGGGGCGGCCGAGCAGTACTTC